Detailed here is one T cell receptor beta chain. Then a second PCR, running roughly 7 to 11 cycles, was carried out with a sample-barcoded 5' primer and a J-beta primer mix. TCRdb itself ran the 5' RACE reads through MiXCR, one entry per CDR3 protein. The sample has 800,000 or so distinct CDR3 sequences, 25% seen once. The data were taken from a study of blood T cells in healthy people across ages. V lost 3 bases, J lost 0 bases, and 13 bases lay in between. CDR3 size: 17 residues. Germline V CDR1 and CDR2: SGHRS, YFSETQ. The sample was also linked to a second study, of T cells of mothers and their children. That work contributes: Over 9.5 million reads per mother and some 3 million per child were obtained.

The chain uses TRBV5-1 and TRBJ2-6; D is undetermined. The source material was blood. The source of this sequence is a boy aged 5-17 years in good health. The CDR3 sequence is CASSSTESYSGANVLTF. Here the CDR3 DNA reads TGCGCCAGCAGCTCAACAGAGAGCTACTCTGGGGCCAACGTCCTGACTTTC.